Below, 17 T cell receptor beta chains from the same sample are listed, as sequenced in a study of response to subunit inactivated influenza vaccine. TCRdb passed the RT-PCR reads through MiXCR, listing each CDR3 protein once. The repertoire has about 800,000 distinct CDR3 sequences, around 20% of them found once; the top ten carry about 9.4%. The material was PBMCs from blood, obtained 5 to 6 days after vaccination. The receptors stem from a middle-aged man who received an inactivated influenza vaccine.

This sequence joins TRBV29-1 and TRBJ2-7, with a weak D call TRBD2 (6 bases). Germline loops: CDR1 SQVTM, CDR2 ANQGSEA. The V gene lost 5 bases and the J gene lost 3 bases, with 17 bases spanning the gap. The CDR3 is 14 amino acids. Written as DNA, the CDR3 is TGCAGCGTTCTCTCCCTCGGGAGAATCTACGAGCAGTACTTC. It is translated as CSVLSLGRIYEQYF.

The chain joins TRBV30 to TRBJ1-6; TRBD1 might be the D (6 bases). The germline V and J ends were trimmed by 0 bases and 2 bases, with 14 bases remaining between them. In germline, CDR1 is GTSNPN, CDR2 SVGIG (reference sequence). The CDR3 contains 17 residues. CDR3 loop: CAWSVATRGTYNSPLHF. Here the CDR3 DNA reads TGTGCCTGGAGTGTAGCGACAAGGGGGACCTATAATTCACCCCTCCACTTT.

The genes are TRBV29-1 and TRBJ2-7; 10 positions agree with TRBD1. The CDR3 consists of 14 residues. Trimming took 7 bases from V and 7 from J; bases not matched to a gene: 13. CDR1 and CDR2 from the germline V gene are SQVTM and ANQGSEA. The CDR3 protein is CSADGGQGLGEQYF. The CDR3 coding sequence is TGCAGCGCCGATGGGGGACAGGGGCTAGGGGAGCAGTACTTC.

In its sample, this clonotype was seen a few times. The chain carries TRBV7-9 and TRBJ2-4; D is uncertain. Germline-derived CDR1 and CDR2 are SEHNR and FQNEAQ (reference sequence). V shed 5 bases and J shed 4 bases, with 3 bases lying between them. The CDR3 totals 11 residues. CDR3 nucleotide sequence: TGTGCCAGCAGCGCAAAAAACATTCAGTACTTC. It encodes CASSAKNIQYF. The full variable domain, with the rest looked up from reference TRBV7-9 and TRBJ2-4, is DTGVSQNPRHKITKRGQNVTFRCDPISEHNRLYWYRQTLGQGPEFLTYFQNEAQLEKSRLLSDRFSAERPKGSFSTLEIQRTEQGDSAMYLCASSAKNIQYFGAGTRLSVL.

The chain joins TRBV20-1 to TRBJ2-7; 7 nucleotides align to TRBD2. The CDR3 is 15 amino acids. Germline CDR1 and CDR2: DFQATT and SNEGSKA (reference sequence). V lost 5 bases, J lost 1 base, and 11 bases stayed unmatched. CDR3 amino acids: CSALILTGGSYEQYF. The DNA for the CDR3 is TGCAGTGCTTTAATTCTAACGGGAGGATCCTACGAGCAGTACTTC.

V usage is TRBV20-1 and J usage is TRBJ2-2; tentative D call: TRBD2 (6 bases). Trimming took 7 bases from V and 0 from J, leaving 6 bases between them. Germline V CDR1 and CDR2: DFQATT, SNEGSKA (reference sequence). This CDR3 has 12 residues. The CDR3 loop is CSGLANTGELFF. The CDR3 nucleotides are TGCAGTGGACTAGCGAACACCGGGGAGCTGTTTTTT.

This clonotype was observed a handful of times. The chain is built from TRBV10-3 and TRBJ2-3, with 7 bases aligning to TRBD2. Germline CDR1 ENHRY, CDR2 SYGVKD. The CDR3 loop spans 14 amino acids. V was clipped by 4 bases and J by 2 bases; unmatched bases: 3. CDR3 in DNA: TGTGCCATCAGTGCCAGCGGGACCACAGATACGCAGTATTTT. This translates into CAISASGTTDTQYF.

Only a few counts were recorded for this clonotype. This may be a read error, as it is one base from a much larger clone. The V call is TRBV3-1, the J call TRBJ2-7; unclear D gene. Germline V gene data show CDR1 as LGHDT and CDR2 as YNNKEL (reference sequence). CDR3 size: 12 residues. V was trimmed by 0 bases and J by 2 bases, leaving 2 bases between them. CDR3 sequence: CASSQDPYEQYF. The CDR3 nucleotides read TGTGCCAGCAGCCAAGATCCCTACGAGCAGTACTTC.

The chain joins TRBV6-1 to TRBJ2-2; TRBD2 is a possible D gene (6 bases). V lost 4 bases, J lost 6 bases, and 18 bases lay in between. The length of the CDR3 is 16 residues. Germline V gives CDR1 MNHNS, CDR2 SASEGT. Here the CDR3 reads CASSGLGLAIPGELFF. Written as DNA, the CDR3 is TGTGCCAGCAGTGGATTGGGGCTAGCGATTCCCGGGGAGCTGTTTTTT.

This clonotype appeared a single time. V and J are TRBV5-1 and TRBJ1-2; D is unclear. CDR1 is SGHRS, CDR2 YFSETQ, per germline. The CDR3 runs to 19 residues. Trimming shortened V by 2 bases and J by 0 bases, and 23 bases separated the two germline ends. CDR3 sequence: CASSFPPNSPRGTNYGYTF. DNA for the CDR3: TGCGCCAGCAGCTTCCCGCCCAATTCACCCAGAGGGACTAACTATGGCTACACCTTC.

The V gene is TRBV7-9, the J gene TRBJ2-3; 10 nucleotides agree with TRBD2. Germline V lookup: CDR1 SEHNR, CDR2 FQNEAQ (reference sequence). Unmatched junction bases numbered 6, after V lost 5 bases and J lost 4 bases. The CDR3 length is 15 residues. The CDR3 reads CASSPSGGASDTQYF. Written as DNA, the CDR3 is TGTGCCAGCAGCCCAAGCGGGGGGGCCTCAGATACGCAGTATTTT.

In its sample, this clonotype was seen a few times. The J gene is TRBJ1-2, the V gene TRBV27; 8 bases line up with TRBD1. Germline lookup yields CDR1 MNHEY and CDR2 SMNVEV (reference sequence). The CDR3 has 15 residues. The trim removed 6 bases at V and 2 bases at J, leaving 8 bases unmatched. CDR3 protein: CASSAQGAPNYGYTF. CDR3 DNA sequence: TGTGCCAGCAGCGCCCAGGGGGCGCCCAACTATGGCTACACCTTC.

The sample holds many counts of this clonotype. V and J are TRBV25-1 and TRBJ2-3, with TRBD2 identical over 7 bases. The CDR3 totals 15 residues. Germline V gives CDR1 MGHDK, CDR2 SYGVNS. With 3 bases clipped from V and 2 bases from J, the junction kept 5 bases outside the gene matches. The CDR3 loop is CASSDFGTTTDTQYF. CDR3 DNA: TGTGCCAGCAGTGACTTTGGGACTACCACAGATACGCAGTATTTT.

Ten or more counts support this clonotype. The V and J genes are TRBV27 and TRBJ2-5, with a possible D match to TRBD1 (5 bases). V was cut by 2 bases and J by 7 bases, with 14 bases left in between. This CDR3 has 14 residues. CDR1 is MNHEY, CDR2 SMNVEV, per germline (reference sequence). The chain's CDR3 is CASSLGQGVGTQYF. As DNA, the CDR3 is TGTGCCAGCAGTTTAGGTCAAGGGGTGGGGACCCAGTACTTC.

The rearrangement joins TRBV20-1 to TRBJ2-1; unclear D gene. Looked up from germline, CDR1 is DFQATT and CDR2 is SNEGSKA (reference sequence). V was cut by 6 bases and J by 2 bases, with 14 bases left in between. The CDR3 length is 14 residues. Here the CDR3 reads CSAREVSAYNEQFF. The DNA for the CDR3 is TGCAGTGCCCGTGAAGTTTCTGCCTACAATGAGCAGTTCTTC.

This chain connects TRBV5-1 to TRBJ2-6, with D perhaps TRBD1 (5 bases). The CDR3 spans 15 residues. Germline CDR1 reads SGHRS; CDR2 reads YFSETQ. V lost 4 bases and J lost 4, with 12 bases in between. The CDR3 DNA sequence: TGCGCCAGCAGCCGAGACAGTACGGGGGCCAACGTCCTGACTTTC. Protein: CASSRDSTGANVLTF.

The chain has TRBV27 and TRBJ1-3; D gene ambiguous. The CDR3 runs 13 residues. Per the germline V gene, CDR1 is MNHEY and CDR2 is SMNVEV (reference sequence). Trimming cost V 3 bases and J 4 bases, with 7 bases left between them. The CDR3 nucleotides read TGTGCCAGCAGTTTTACCGGGGGAAACACCATATATTTT. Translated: CASSFTGGNTIYF.